Sequencing of this T cell receptor beta chain was carried out in a study of OX40 agonist ivuxolimab in advanced cancers. Study-wide background: Every 2 weeks, ivuxolimab was infused into the patients intravenously at between 0.01 and 10 mg/kg.

Here immunoSEQ multiplex PCR was the method, and the copy in TCRdb shows in-frame clones only, minus some. The sample lists tens of thousands of clones, about 89% seen once, with approximately 6% in the top ten. V shed 2 bases and J 3 bases; nucleotides not matched to a gene: 8. The CDR3 consists of 16 residues. CDR1 SEHNR and CDR2 FQNEAQ come from the germline V gene (reference sequence). The sample in question was CD4+ or CD8+ T cells sorted from blood, obtained in a trial of the OX40 agonist ivuxolimab. This sequence joins TRBV7-9 and TRBJ2-7, with 9 bases aligning to TRBD1. The sequence was obtained from an adult with an advanced solid tumor such as melanoma, head and neck, liver or kidney cancer. CDR3 nucleotide sequence: TGTGCCAGCAGCTTATTGGGACAGGGACCTTACTACGAGCAGTACTTC. As protein: CASSLLGQGPYYEQYF.